Below, 32 T cell receptor beta chains from the same sample are listed, as sequenced in a study of identical twins. Each CDR3 protein gets one entry after TCRdb re-called the 5' RACE reads with MiXCR. The sample lists approximately 620,000 distinct CDR3 sequences; around 8.3% were seen once. The sample also formed part of further work on yellow fever vaccine responses in identical twins.

Sequenced: PBMCs. The receptors were gathered from a woman between 18 and 30 years old in good health.

V is TRBV7-8 and J is TRBJ1-5; weak D call: TRBD1 (6 bases). This CDR3 region has 15 residues. Trimming took 1 base from V and 8 from J, leaving 15 bases between them. Germline loops: CDR1 SGHVS, CDR2 FQNEAQ. In nucleotides, the CDR3 is TGTGCCAGCAGCTTAGAGGTACAGGGTAAGGAGCCCCAGCATTTT. Protein product: CASSLEVQGKEPQHF.

The gene calls are TRBV7-9 and TRBJ2-7, with D uncertain. Germline lookup yields CDR1 SEHNR and CDR2 FQNEAQ (reference sequence). V lost 4 bases and J 0 bases, leaving 13 bases between the germline ends. The CDR3 totals 15 residues. The CDR3: CASSSTPSISYEQYF. CDR3 sequence (DNA): TGTGCCAGCAGCTCCACGCCTAGTATCTCCTACGAGCAGTACTTC.

This chain links TRBV7-2 with TRBJ2-7; D unclear. The length of the CDR3 is 15 residues. The germline gives CDR1 SGHTA, CDR2 FQGNSA. V was pared by 2 bases and J by 3 bases, with 14 bases between. Here the CDR3 reads CASSLIGRLNYEQYF. CDR3 nucleotide sequence: TGTGCCAGCAGCTTAATAGGACGGTTGAACTACGAGCAGTACTTC.

This clonotype was observed many times. The chain's CDR3 is CASSVLVTTDTQYF. DNA for the CDR3: TGTGCCAGCAGCGTTCTAGTTACGACAGATACGCAGTATTTT. V gene TRBV5-4 combines with J gene TRBJ2-3; D is unclear. CDR1 is SGHNT and CDR2 is YYREEE in the germline V gene (reference sequence). The V and J ends lost 4 bases and 3 bases respectively, with 12 bases between them. The CDR3 spans 14 residues.

The CDR3 loop is CASSQDFFTADTQYF. The CDR3 DNA reads as TGTGCCAGCAGCCAAGATTTTTTTACTGCAGATACGCAGTATTTT. The V gene is TRBV14, the J gene TRBJ2-3; D is unclear. The germline CDR1 and CDR2 sequences are SGHDN and FVKESK. This CDR3 is 15 amino acids long. The V end was cut by 0 bases, the J end by 4 bases, with 11 bases between.

This clonotype was counted a few times. The chain uses TRBV29-1 and TRBJ1-2; tentative D call: TRBD1 (6 bases). The length of the CDR3 is 13 residues. Germline V gives CDR1 SQVTM, CDR2 ANQGSEA. Trimming removed 3 bases at V and 7 bases at J, with 15 bases between. CDR3 nucleotides: TGCAGCGTTGAGGACAGCCTGTTCCTTGGCTACACCTTC. As protein: CSVEDSLFLGYTF.

This clonotype was seen only a few times. This chain connects TRBV4-3 to TRBJ2-3; D might be TRBD1 or TRBD2, each matching 5 bases. Germline V gene sequence: CDR1 LGHNA, CDR2 YSLEER. V lost 3 bases to trimming and J lost 6 bases, with 19 bases between them. The CDR3 length is 16 residues. This chain's CDR3 is CASSHGSGLDLDTQYF. CDR3 DNA sequence: TGCGCCAGCAGCCATGGGTCGGGGCTAGATCTTGATACGCAGTATTTT.

A single count supports this clonotype. This chain links TRBV11-2 with TRBJ2-6; 9 bases match TRBD1. CDR1 and CDR2 (germline): SGHAT, FQNNGV. The CDR3 has 18 residues. V lost 5 bases and J lost 0; bases outside the gene matches: 8. CDR3 coding DNA: TGTGCCAGCAGCCCCGGGACAGGGAGGGGCTCTGGGGCCAACGTCCTGACTTTC. Its protein is CASSPGTGRGSGANVLTF.

This clonotype was recorded at least ten times. V usage is TRBV5-6 and J usage is TRBJ2-3; weak D call: TRBD1 (5 bases). The length of the CDR3 is 15 residues. Trimming took 0 bases from V and 6 from J, leaving 14 bases between them. CDR1 is SGHDT and CDR2 is YYEEEE in the germline V gene. The CDR3 DNA follows: TGTGCCAGCAGCTTGGATCCCCAGGGCAGGGATACGCAGTATTTT. This sequence encodes CASSLDPQGRDTQYF. Drawing the rest from reference TRBV5-6 and TRBJ2-3, the complete variable domain is DAGVTQSPTHLIKTRGQQVTLRCSPKSGHDTVSWYQQALGQGPQFIFQYYEEEERQRGNFPDRFSGHQFPNYSSELNVNALLLGDSALYLCASSLDPQGRDTQYFGPGTRLTVL.

The chain recombines TRBV7-2 with TRBJ2-7; tentatively, D is TRBD1 or TRBD2 (5 bases each). V was pared by 1 base and J by 7 bases, with 11 bases between. Germline CDR1 and CDR2: SGHTA and FQGNSA. CDR3 length equals 13 residues. The CDR3, as DNA: TGTGCCAGCAGCTTAGGGGGACCGACGGAGCAGTACTTC. It codes for CASSLGGPTEQYF.

The gene calls are TRBV2 and TRBJ1-2; D is undetermined. CDR3 length: 13 amino acids. The V gene lost 1 base and the J gene lost 4 bases, with 7 bases spanning the gap. Germline lookup yields CDR1 SNHLY and CDR2 FYNNEI. The CDR3 is CASSEDGSYGYTF. CDR3 DNA sequence: TGTGCCAGCAGTGAAGACGGGAGCTATGGCTACACCTTC.

This clonotype showed up many times. This chain links TRBV4-3 with TRBJ2-7, with D tentatively TRBD1 (6 bases). The CDR3 sequence is 18 residues long. V was shortened by 0 bases and J by 2 bases, with 20 bases between the two germline ends. Germline values: CDR1 LGHNA, CDR2 YSLEER. The CDR3 DNA reads as TGCGCCAGCAGCCAAGACCTTCAAGGCACAGGGTTGACCTACGAGCAGTACTTC. Protein: CASSQDLQGTGLTYEQYF.

This chain links TRBV7-2 with TRBJ2-7; D not resolved. This CDR3 is 13 amino acids long. CDR1 and CDR2 (germline): SGHTA, FQGNSA. V was pared by 4 bases and J by 7 bases, with 14 bases between. CDR3 DNA: TGTGCCAGCAGCTCAAACCCCTATGGAGAGCAGTACTTC. Amino acids: CASSSNPYGEQYF.

The chain has TRBV5-1 and TRBJ2-2; TRBD1 might be the D (5 bases). V gave up 3 bases and J gave up 7 bases, with 10 bases separating them. This CDR3 is 13 amino acids long. Per the germline V gene, CDR1 is SGHRS and CDR2 is YFSETQ. CDR3 amino acids: CASSSRVGGELFF. For the CDR3, the DNA is TGCGCCAGCAGCTCCAGGGTAGGCGGGGAGCTGTTTTTT. Based on the CDR3 plus reference TRBV5-1 and TRBJ2-2, the full variable domain is KAGVTQTPRYLIKTRGQQVTLSCSPISGHRSVSWYQQTPGQGLQFLFEYFSETQRNKGNFPGRFSGRQFSNSRSEMNVSTLELGDSALYLCASSSRVGGELFFGEGSRLTVL.

The CDR3 nucleotides read TGTGCCATCAGTGAGTCGGGTGGCGGAAATCAAAACATTCAGTACTTC. Protein sequence: CAISESGGGNQNIQYF. The chain employs TRBV10-3 and TRBJ2-4; D is uncertain. The CDR3 consists of 16 residues. Per the germline V gene, CDR1 is ENHRY and CDR2 is SYGVKD. V dropped 0 bases and J dropped 5 bases, with 14 bases sitting between them.

The chain links TRBV5-1 to TRBJ2-1, with 9 bases identical to TRBD1. With V trimmed by 0 bases and J by 7 bases, 8 bases remained unmatched. This CDR3 spans 16 amino acids. Germline V CDR1 and CDR2: SGHRS, YFSETQ. The DNA of the CDR3 is TGCGCCAGCAGCTTGGGGGACAGGGTGGTTCGGAATGAGCAGTTCTTC. It yields the protein CASSLGDRVVRNEQFF. Full variable domain (outside the CDR3, taken from reference TRBV5-1 and TRBJ2-1): KAGVTQTPRYLIKTRGQQVTLSCSPISGHRSVSWYQQTPGQGLQFLFEYFSETQRNKGNFPGRFSGRQFSNSRSEMNVSTLELGDSALYLCASSLGDRVVRNEQFFGPGTRLTVL.

This clonotype showed up just a few times. The CDR3 DNA reads as TGTGCCAGCGCCACGGACTACGAGCAGTACTTC. It translates to CASATDYEQYF. The chain links TRBV6-1 to TRBJ2-7; the D is unclear. The length of the CDR3 is 11 residues. Germline CDR1 and CDR2: MNHNS and SASEGT. V lost 8 bases to trimming and J lost 3 bases, with 8 bases between them.

This clonotype occurred many times. This sequence joins TRBV14 and TRBJ1-2, with TRBD1 identical over 8 bases. Germline lookup yields CDR1 SGHDN and CDR2 FVKESK. The trim removed 2 bases at V and 8 bases at J, leaving 10 bases unmatched. CDR3 length equals 15 residues. CDR3 residues: CASSQQPRGLSGYTF. The CDR3 DNA reads as TGTGCCAGCAGCCAACAGCCCAGGGGGCTTTCGGGCTACACCTTC.

This clonotype has only a few counts. The chain is built from TRBV4-3 and TRBJ2-6; D gene ambiguous. With 0 bases removed from V and 0 bases from J, the gap between germline ends came to 6 bases. Germline assignment: CDR1 LGHNA and CDR2 YSLEER. The CDR3 totals 16 residues. As DNA, the CDR3 is TGCGCCAGCAGCCAAGATCTGCTCTCTGGGGCCAACGTCCTGACTTTC. Its protein is CASSQDLLSGANVLTF.

This sequence joins TRBV4-3 and TRBJ2-5; 7 bases line up with TRBD2. Germline CDR1 is LGHNA and CDR2 is YSLEER. V gave up 0 bases and J gave up 5 bases; unmatched junction bases: 12. This CDR3 has 17 amino acids. CDR3 nucleotides: TGCGCCAGCAGCCAAGACCGACTTGCGGGAGCAAGGGAGACCCAGTACTTC. Its translation is CASSQDRLAGARETQYF.

This clonotype was seen repeatedly, ten times or more. The chain couples TRBV6-1 to TRBJ2-3; 15 positions agree with TRBD2. Germline V lookup: CDR1 MNHNS, CDR2 SASEGT. This CDR3 is 17 amino acids long. V dropped 6 bases and J dropped 4; count of bases not matched to a gene: 8. The CDR3 loop is CASRGLAGGFIPDTQYF. Here the CDR3 DNA reads TGTGCCAGCAGGGGACTAGCGGGGGGTTTTATCCCAGATACGCAGTATTTT.

This clonotype has a handful of counts. The V gene is TRBV28, the J gene TRBJ2-5; D ambiguous. The CDR3 extends over 13 amino acids. Germline V gives CDR1 MDHEN, CDR2 SYDVKM. Between the trimmed V and J ends, which lost 7 bases and 4 bases, there was a span of 13 bases. CDR3 bases: TGTGCCAGCAACCCCAACCTGGGAGAGACCCAGTACTTC. Encoded protein: CASNPNLGETQYF. The whole variable domain, filled in from reference TRBV28 and TRBJ2-5, reads DVKVTQSSRYLVKRTGEKVFLECVQDMDHENMFWYRQDPGLGLRLIYFSYDVKMKEKGDIPEGYSVSREKKERFSLILESASTNQTSMYLCASNPNLGETQYFGPGTRLLVL.

In its sample, this clonotype was seen a few times. The gene calls are TRBV14 and TRBJ1-1; the D is unclear. The V end was cut by 0 bases, the J end by 0 bases, with 14 bases between. Germline-derived CDR1 and CDR2 are SGHDN and FVKESK. The CDR3 contains 17 residues. The CDR3 protein is CASSQDYGQLLNTEAFF. DNA for the CDR3: TGTGCCAGCAGCCAAGACTATGGGCAGCTTTTGAACACTGAAGCTTTCTTT.

The V gene is TRBV7-9, the J gene TRBJ1-4, with D uncertain. Trimming took 2 bases from V and 0 from J, leaving 7 bases between them. Germline CDR1 and CDR2: SEHNR and FQNEAQ (reference sequence). The CDR3 extends over 15 amino acids. The CDR3 nucleotides are TGTGCCAGCAGCTTATGGGTTGCAACTAATGAAAAACTGTTTTTT. The encoded protein is CASSLWVATNEKLFF.

This clonotype was seen ten or more times. The chain uses TRBV15 and TRBJ2-7, with D perhaps TRBD2 (6 bases). CDR3 length: 16 residues. The germline gives CDR1 LNHNV, CDR2 YYDKDF (reference sequence). Trimming removed 0 bases at V and 6 bases at J, with 18 bases between. The CDR3 DNA sequence: TGTGCCACCAGCAGAGACCCTGGGGGGATCCTGTTCGAGCAGTACTTC. This sequence encodes CATSRDPGGILFEQYF.

Only a few counts were recorded for this clonotype. V usage is TRBV15 and J usage is TRBJ2-7; D tentatively fits TRBD1 or TRBD2 (5 bases each). The V and J ends lost 0 bases and 1 base respectively, with 13 bases between them. The CDR3 runs to 16 residues. Germline CDR1 is LNHNV and CDR2 is YYDKDF (reference sequence). CDR3 nucleotides: TGTGCCACCAGCAGAGATAGGTGGGACCAGTCCTACGAGCAGTACTTC. As protein: CATSRDRWDQSYEQYF.

At least ten counts were recorded for this clonotype. The gene calls are TRBV4-3 and TRBJ2-6, with D tentatively TRBD2 (6 bases). Germline V gene data show CDR1 as LGHNA and CDR2 as YSLEER. Trimming shortened V by 0 bases and J by 1 base, and 13 bases separated the two germline ends. This CDR3 contains 18 residues. This CDR3 is CASSQDIEGRSGANVLTF. CDR3 in DNA: TGCGCCAGCAGCCAAGATATAGAGGGGAGGTCTGGGGCCAACGTCCTGACTTTC.

In this sample, this clonotype turned up many times. The chain carries TRBV12-3 or TRBV12-4 and TRBJ1-1; weak D call: TRBD1 (5 bases). CDR3 length: 14 residues. Trimming stripped 4 bases from V and 4 bases from J, with 13 bases between. CDR3 nucleotide sequence: TGTGCCAGCAGTTCACGGGGCTGGAGCACTGAAGCTTTCTTT. This sequence encodes CASSSRGWSTEAFF.

This clonotype was seen more than once but under ten times. V gene TRBV5-1 combines with J gene TRBJ2-5, with 10 nucleotides matching TRBD2. There are 14 residues in the CDR3. Trimming at V came to 1 base and at J to 5 bases, leaving 2 bases not matched to a gene. Germline V gives CDR1 SGHRS, CDR2 YFSETQ. CDR3 nucleotides: TGCGCCAGCAGCTTGACTAGCGGGGTGGAGACCCAGTACTTC. Translation: CASSLTSGVETQYF.

The genes are TRBV7-2 and TRBJ2-7, with 9 bases identical to TRBD1. J lost 0 bases, V lost 7 bases, and 10 bases had no gene match. CDR3 length equals 16 residues. Germline assignment: CDR1 SGHTA and CDR2 FQGNSA. The CDR3 loop is CASKYTGGHSSYEQYF. The CDR3 coding sequence is TGTGCCAGCAAATACACAGGGGGCCATAGCTCCTACGAGCAGTACTTC.

Ten or more counts support this clonotype. Here the CDR3 DNA reads TGTGCCAGCAGCCCCAGCGGGGGGGCCTTGGATGAGCAGTTCTTC. This sequence encodes CASSPSGGALDEQFF. J is TRBJ2-1 and V is TRBV7-2, with 10 bases fitting TRBD2. This CDR3 contains 15 residues. After removal of 5 bases from V and 8 bases from J, the junction contained 9 bases not matched to a gene. The germline V gene encodes CDR1 SGHTA and CDR2 FQGNSA.

This clonotype was observed a few times. The chain links TRBV27 to TRBJ2-3; unclear D gene. CDR1 and CDR2 from the germline V gene are MNHEY and SMNVEV (reference sequence). The length of the CDR3 is 17 residues. V was cut by 0 bases and J by 2 bases, with 15 bases left in between. CDR3 sequence reads: CASSLSHASRFTDTQYF. The CDR3 DNA reads TGTGCCAGCAGTTTATCTCACGCAAGTAGATTCACAGATACGCAGTATTTT.